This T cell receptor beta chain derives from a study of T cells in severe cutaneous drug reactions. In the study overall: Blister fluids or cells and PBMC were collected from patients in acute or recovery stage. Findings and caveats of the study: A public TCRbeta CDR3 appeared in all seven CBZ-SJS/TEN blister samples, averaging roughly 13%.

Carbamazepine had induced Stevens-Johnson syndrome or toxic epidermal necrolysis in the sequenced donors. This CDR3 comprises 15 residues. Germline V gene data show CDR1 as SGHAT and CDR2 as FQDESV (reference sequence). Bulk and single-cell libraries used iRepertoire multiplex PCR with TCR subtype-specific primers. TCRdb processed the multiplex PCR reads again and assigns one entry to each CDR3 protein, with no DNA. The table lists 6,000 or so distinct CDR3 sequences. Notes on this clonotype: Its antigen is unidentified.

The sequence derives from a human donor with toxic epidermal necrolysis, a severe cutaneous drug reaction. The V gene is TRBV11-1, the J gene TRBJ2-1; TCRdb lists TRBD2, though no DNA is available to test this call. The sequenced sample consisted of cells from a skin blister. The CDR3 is CASSPGLAGAVPQFF.